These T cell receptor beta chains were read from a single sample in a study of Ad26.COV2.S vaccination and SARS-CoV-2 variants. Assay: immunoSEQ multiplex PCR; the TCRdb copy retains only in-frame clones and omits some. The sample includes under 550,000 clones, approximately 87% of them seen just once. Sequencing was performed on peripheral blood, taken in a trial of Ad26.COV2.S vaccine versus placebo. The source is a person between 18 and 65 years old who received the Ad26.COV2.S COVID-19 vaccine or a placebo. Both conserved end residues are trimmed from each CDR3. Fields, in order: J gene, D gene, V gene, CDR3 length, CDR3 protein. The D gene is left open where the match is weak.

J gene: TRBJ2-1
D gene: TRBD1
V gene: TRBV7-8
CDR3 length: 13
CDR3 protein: ASSFTGGQYNEQF

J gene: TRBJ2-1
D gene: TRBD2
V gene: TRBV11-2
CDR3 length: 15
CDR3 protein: ASSLSPGLAGPPEQF

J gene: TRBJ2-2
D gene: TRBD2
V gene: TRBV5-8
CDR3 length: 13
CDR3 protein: ASIGRGVNTGELF

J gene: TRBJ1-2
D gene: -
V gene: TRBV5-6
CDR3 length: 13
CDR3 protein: ASSLAFMEDYGYT

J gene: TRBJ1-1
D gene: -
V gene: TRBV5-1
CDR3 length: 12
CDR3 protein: ASTRGGESAEAF

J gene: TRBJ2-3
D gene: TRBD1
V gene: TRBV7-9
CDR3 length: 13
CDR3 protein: ASSSQGAGTDTQY

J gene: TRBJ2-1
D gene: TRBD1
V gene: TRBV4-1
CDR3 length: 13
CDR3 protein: ASSQSGTGTNEQF

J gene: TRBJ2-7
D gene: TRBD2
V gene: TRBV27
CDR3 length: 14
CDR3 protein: ASSTLSWGGLNEQY

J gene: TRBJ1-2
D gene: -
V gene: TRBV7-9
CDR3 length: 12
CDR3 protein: ASSLYTGPDGYT

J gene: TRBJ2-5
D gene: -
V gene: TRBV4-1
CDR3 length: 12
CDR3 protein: ASSQLAGEETQY

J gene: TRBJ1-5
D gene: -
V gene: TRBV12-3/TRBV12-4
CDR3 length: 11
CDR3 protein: ASSLQGNQPQH

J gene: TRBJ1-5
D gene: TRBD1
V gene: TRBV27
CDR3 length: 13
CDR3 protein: ASSYRGGGNQPQH

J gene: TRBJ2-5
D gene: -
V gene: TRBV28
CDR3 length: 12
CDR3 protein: ASSPVTWGETQY

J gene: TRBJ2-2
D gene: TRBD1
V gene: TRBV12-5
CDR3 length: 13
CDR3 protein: ASGLGQGGTGELF

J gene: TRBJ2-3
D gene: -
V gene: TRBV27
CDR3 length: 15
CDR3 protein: ASSSPGEFQSVDTQY

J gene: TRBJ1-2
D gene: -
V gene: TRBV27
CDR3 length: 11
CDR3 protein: ASAREEGYGYT

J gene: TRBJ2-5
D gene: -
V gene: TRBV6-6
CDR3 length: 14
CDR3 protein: ASSGTAGQTGETQY

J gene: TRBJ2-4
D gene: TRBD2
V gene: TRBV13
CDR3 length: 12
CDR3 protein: ASSFRSGINIQY

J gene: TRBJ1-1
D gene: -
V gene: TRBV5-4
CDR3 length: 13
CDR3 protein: ASSLVGALNTEAF

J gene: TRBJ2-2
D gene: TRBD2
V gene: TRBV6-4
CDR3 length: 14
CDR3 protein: ASSELAGARTGELF

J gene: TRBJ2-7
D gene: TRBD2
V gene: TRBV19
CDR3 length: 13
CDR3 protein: ASSMGGLVSYEQY

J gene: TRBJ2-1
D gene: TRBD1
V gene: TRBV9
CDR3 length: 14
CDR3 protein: ASSEGTGAPYNEQF

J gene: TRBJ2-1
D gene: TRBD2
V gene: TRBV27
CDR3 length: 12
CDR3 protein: ASSLTGGLYEQF

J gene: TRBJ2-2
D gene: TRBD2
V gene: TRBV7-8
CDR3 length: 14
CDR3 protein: ASSSTSGGLTGELF

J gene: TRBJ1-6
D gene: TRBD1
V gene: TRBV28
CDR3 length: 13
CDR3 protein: ASSLSDRGPSPLH

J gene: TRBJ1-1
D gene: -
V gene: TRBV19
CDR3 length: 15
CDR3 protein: ASSQSVSPRLLTEAF

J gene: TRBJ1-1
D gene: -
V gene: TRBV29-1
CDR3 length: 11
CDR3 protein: SVDRGEGTEAF

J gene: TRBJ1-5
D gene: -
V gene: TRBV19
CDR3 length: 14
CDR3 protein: ASSIVGSWVNQPQH

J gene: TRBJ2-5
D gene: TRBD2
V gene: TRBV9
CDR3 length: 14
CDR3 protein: ASSTDPAGTQETQY

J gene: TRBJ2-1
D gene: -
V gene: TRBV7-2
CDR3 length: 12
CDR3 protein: ASSPAGLYNEQF

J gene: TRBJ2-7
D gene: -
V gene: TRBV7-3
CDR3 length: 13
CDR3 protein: ASSPGPGASYEQY

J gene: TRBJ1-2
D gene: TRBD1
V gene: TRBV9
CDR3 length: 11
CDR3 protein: ASSPDRTGGYT

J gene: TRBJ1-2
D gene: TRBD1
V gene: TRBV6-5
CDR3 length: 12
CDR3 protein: ASRTFGQGDGYT

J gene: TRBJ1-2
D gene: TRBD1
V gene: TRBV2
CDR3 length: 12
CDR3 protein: ASSEVQGLYGYT

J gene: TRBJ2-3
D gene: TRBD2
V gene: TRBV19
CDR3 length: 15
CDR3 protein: ASSTIGLARRTDTQY

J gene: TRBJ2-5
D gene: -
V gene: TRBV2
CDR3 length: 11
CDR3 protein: ASSFQAGETQY

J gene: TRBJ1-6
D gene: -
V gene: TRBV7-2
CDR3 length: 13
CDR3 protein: ASSLVTGGNSPLH

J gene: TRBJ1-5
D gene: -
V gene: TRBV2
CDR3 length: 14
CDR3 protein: ASSVDRGDRNQPQH

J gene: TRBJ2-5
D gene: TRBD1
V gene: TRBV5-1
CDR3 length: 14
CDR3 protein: ASSPSGDRGSETQY

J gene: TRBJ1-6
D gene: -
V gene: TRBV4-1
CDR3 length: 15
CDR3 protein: ASSQDQGLGRVSPLH

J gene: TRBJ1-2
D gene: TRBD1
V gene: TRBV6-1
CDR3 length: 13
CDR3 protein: ASSGRGTGDAGYT

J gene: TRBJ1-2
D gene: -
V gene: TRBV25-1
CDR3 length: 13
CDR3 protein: ASSDRLYANYGYT

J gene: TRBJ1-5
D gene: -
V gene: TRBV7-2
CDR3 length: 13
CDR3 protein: ASSPGAGAVQPQH

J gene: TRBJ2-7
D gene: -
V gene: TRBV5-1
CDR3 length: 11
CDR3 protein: ASSLETAYEQY

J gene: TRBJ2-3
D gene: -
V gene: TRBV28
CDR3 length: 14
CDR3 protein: ASSFLQGGGTDTQY

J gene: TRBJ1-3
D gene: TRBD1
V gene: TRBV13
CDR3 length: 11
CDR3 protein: ASSYRGRNTIY

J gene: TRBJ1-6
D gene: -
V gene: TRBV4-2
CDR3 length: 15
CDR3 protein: ASSQEGSGWIYSPLH

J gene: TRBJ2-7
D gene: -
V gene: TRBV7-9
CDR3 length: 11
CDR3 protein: ASSEESSYEQY

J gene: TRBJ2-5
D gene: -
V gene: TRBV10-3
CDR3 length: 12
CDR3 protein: AITEDGLAETQY

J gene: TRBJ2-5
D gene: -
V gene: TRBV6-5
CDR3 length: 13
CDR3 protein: ASSYSFEAGETQY

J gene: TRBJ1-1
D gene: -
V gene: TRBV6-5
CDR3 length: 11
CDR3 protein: ASHRGMDTEAF

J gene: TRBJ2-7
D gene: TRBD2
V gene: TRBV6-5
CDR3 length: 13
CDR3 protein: ASSYKRGVSYEQY

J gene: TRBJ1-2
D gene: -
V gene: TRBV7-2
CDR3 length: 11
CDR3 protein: ASSWGAGYGYT